The clone carrying this T cell receptor beta chain has ten or more counts. Its antigen is not known. This sample is drawn from a study of T cells after posttransplantation cyclophosphamide. The CDR3 consists of 13 residues. Between the trimmed V and J ends, which lost 3 bases and 10 bases, there was a span of 10 bases. CDR1 is KGHSH and CDR2 is LQKENI in the germline V gene. The study's findings and limits: Donor CD8+ memory clones often dominated recipient blood repertoires at later times. Blood and skin or GI T cell repertoires showed limited TRB overlap.

Assay used: immunoSEQ multiplex PCR; TCRdb lists only in-frame clones, some missing. The sample contains approximately 27,000 clones, none of them singletons. The clonotype was recovered from a man aged 50 or older in good health, CMV-negative, and a related stem cell transplant donor. Sequencing was done on a sample of PBMCs. The J gene is TRBJ1-6, the V gene TRBV18; possibly TRBD1 for D (5 bases). The chain's CDR3 is CASSPEGQSPLHF. CDR3 DNA sequence: TGTGCCAGCTCACCGGAGGGGCAATCACCCCTCCACTTT.